This T cell receptor beta chain was profiled in a study of cytomegalovirus exposure and HLA in healthy donors. Background on the study: Unique TCRs numbering some 77 million, obtained from HLA-typed donors, made up an early data release.

The germline CDR1 and CDR2 sequences are SGHKS and YYEKEE (reference sequence). The V gene lost 4 bases and the J gene lost 5 bases, with 22 bases spanning the gap. The CDR3 is 16 residues long. Primers for the PCR totalled 60 Vbeta and 13 Jbeta. This table comes from immunoSEQ multiplex PCR, and its TCRdb copy is limited to in-frame clones, with some not included. The sample consists of some 170,000 clones, approximately 72% of them appearing once. Sequenced sample: PBMCs. The receptor was derived from a human donor in good health. The chain carries TRBV5-5 and TRBJ2-7, with D perhaps TRBD2 (6 bases). CDR3 DNA sequence: TGTGCCAGCAGCCCTACCGCGCAGGCGGGGTTCCACGAGCAGTACTTC. Its protein is CASSPTAQAGFHEQYF.